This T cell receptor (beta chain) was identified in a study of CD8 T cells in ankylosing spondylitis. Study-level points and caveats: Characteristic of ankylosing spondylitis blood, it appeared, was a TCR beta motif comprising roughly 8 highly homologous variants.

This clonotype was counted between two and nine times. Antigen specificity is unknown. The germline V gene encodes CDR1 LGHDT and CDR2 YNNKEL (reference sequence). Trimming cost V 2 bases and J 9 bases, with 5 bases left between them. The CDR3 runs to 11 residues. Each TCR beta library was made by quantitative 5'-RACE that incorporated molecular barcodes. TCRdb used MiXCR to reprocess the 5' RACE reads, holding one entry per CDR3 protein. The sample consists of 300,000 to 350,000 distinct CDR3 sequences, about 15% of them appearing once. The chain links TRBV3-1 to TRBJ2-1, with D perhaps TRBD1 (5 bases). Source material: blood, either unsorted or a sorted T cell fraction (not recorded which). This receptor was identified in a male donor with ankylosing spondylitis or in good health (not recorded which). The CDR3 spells CASSQRGEQFF. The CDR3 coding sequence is TGTGCCAGCAGCCAAAGGGGTGAGCAGTTCTTC.